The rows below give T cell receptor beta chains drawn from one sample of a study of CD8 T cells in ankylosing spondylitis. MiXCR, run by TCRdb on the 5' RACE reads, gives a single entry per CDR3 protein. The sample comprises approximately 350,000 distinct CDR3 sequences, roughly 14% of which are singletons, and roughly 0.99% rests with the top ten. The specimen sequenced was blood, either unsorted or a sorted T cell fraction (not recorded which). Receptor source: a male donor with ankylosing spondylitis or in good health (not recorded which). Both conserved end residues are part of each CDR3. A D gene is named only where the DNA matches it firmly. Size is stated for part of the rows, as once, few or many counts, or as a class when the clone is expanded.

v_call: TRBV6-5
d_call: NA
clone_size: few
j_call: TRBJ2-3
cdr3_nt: TGTGCCAGCAGTTACCGGATGGGAGTCGCAGATACGCAGTATTTT
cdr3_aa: CASSYRMGVADTQYF

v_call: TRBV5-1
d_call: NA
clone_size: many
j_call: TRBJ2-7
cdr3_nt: TGCGCCAGCGGCGTGGGGGTTCTATACGAGCAGTACTTC
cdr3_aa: CASGVGVLYEQYF

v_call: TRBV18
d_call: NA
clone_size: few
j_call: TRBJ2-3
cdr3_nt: TGTGCCAGCTCACGAGACTACCAACACACAGATACGCAGTATTTT
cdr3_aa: CASSRDYQHTDTQYF

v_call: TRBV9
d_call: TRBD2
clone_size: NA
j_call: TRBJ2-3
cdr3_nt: TGTGCCAGCAGCCCCGGGGGGGTTCCGAATACGCAGTATTTT
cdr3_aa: CASSPGGVPNTQYF

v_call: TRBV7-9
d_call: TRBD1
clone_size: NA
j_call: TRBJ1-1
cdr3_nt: TGTGCCAGCAGCTACGGGACAGGGGGCACCACTGAAGCTTTCTTT
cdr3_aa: CASSYGTGGTTEAFF

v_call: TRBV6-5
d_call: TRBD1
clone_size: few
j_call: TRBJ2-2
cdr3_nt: TGTGCCAGCAGTTACCGCGGACAGGGCAACACCGGGGAGCTGTTTTTT
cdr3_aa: CASSYRGQGNTGELFF

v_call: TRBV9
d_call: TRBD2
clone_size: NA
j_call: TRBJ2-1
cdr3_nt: TGTGCCAGCAGCATAACTAGCGGGGGGACCTCCTACAATGAGCAGTTCTTC
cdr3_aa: CASSITSGGTSYNEQFF

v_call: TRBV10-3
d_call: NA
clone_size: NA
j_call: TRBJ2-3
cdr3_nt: TGTGCCATCAGTGAGTCGAGGGGGGACGACACAGATACGCAGTATTTT
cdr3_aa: CAISESRGDDTDTQYF

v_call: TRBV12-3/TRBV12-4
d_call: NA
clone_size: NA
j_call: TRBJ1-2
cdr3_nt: TGTGCCAGCAGTTACCCCGGGGGGGCCTATGGCTACACCTTC
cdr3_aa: CASSYPGGAYGYTF

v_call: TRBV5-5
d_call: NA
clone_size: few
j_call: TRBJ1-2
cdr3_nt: TGTGCCAGCAGCTCCACTGGAGGGGCAAGCTATGGCTACACCTTC
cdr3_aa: CASSSTGGASYGYTF

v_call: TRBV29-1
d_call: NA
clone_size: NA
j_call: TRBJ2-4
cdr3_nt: TGCAGCGTCGCCTCGCGAGGGGCCAAAAACATTCAGTACTTC
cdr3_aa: CSVASRGAKNIQYF

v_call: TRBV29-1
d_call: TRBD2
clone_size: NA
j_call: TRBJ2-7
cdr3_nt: TGCAGCGTTGAAGGGGGAGCGGGGCCCACCTACGAGCAGTACTTC
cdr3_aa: CSVEGGAGPTYEQYF

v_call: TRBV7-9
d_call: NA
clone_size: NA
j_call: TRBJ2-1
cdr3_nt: TGTGCCAGCGACCTTGGCGGGGCTAGTAATTTGCAGTTCTTC
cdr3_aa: CASDLGGASNLQFF

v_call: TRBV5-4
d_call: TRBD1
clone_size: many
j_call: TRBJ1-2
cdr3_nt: TGTGCCAGCAGCCCCGGGACAGTTTATGGCTACACCTTC
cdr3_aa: CASSPGTVYGYTF

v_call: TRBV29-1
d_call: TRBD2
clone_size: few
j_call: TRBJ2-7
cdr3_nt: TGCAGCGCGGTGCGGGGGGGCTCCTACGAGCAGTACTTC
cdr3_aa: CSAVRGGSYEQYF

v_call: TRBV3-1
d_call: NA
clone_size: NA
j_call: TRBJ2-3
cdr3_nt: TGTGCCAGCAGCCAAGGGAGCAATACGCAGTATTTT
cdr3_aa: CASSQGSNTQYF

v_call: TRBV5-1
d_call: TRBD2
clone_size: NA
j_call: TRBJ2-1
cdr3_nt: TGCGCCAGCAGCCCGGTCGTACGGGAGGGGCAGGAGCAGTTCTTC
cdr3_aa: CASSPVVREGQEQFF

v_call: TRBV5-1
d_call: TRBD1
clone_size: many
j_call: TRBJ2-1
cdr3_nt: TGCGCCAGCAGGGGCTTGGACAGGGCTTACAATGAGCAGTTCTTC
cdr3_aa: CASRGLDRAYNEQFF

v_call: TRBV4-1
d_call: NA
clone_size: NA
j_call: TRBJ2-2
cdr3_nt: TGCGCCAGCAGCCACGATGATATCGGGGAGCTGTTTTTT
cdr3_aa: CASSHDDIGELFF

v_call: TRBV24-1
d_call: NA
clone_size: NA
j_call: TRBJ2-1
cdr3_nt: TGTGCCACCAGTGATCCGGGGGTCAATGAGCAGTTCTTC
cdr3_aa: CATSDPGVNEQFF

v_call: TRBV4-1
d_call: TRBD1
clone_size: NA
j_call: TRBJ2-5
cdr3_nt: TGCGCCAGCAGCCAAGAAGGGGGCAGGGGGCGAGGGACCCAGTACTTC
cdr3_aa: CASSQEGGRGRGTQYF

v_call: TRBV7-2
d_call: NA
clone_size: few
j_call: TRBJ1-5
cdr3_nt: TGTGCCAGCAGCCGAGGCGGGCACAGCGCGAATCAGCCCCAGCATTTT
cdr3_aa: CASSRGGHSANQPQHF

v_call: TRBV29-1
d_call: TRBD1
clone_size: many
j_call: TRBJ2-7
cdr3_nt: TGCAGCGTAACACCGGGACAGGATTATGGCGAGCAGTACTTC
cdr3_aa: CSVTPGQDYGEQYF

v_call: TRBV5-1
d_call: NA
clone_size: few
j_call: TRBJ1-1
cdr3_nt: TGCGCCAGCAGCTTGTCCATGGGGAACACTGAAGCTTTCTTT
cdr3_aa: CASSLSMGNTEAFF

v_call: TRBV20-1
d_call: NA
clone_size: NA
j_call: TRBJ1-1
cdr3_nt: TGCAGTGCTAGGCGATGGGACGGGGCGCGGACTGAAGCTTTCTTT
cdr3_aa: CSARRWDGARTEAFF

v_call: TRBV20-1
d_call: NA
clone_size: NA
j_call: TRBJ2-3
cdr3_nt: TGCAGTGCTAGAGCGGGCGGGGGCGCAGATACGCAGTATTTT
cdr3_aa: CSARAGGGADTQYF

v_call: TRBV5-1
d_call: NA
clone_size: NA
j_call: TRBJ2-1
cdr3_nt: TGCGCCAGCAGCCGGGACAGCGGAGGGTACAATGAGCAGTTCTTC
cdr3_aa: CASSRDSGGYNEQFF

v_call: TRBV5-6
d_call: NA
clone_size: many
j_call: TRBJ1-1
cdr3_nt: TGTGCCAGCAGCTTGTGGGGGATTGAGACTGAAGCTTTCTTT
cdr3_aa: CASSLWGIETEAFF

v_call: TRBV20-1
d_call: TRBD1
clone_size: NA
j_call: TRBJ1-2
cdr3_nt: TGCAGTGCGTCAACAGGGGCCGCTGGCTACACCTTC
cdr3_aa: CSASTGAAGYTF

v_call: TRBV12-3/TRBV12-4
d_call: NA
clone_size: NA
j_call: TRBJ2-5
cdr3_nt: TGTGCCAGCAGTTTATGGAGCAGGTGGGAGACCCAGTACTTC
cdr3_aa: CASSLWSRWETQYF

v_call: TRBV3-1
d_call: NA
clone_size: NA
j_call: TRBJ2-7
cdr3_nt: TGTGCCAGCAGCCAGACCAGGATGGGCGAGCAGTACTTC
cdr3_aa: CASSQTRMGEQYF

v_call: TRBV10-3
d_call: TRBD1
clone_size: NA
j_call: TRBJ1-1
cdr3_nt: TGTGCCATTCAGGGACAGGTGGGTACTGAAGCTTTCTTT
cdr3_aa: CAIQGQVGTEAFF

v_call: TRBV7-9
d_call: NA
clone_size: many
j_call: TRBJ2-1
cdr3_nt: TGTGCCAGCAGCTTAGCGGGGGGACATGAGCAGTTCTTC
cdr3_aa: CASSLAGGHEQFF

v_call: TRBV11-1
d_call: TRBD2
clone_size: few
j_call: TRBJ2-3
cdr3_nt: TGTGCCAGCAGCTACCCGATCCCGGGACTAGCGGGGGGCCCTAGCACAGATACGCAGTATTTT
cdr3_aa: CASSYPIPGLAGGPSTDTQYF

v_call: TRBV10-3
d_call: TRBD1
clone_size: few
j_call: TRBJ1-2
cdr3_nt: TGTGCCATCACCAGGGACAGGGAAGGCTACACCTTC
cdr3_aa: CAITRDREGYTF

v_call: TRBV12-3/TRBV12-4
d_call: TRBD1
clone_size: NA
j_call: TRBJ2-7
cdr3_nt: TGTGCCAGCAGCTGGGGACAGACCAACTACGAGCAGTACTTC
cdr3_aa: CASSWGQTNYEQYF

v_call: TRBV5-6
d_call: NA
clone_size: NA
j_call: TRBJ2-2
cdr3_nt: TGTGCCAGCAGCTTGGACGCGGCCCGCGGGAACACCGGGGAGCTGTTTTTT
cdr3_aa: CASSLDAARGNTGELFF

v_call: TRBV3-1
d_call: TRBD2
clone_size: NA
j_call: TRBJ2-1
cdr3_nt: TGTGCCAGCAGCCACCTTAGCGGGAGCTCCTACAATGAGCAGTTCTTC
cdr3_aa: CASSHLSGSSYNEQFF

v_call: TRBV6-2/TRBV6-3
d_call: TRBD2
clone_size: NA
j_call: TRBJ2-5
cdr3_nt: TGTGCCAGCAGCCTTGGGACTAGCGGGAGGTACCCGTACTTCCAAGAGACCCAGTACTTC
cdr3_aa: CASSLGTSGRYPYFQETQYF

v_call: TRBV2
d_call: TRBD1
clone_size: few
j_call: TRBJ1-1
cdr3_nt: TGTGCCAGCAGCCCTCCGACAGGGGCCCTCACTGAAGCTTTCTTT
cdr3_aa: CASSPPTGALTEAFF

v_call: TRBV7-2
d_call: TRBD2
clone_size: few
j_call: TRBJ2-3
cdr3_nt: TGTGCCAGCAGCCCCGCCGGGGGGGGCTCCACAGATACGCAGTATTTT
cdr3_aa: CASSPAGGGSTDTQYF

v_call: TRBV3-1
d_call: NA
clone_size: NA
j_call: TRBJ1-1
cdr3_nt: TGTGCCAGCAGAGGGATGAACACTGAAGCTTTCTTT
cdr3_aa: CASRGMNTEAFF

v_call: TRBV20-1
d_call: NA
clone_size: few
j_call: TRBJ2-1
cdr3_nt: TGCAGTGCTAGAGCGGGGTACAATGAGCAGTTCTTC
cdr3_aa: CSARAGYNEQFF

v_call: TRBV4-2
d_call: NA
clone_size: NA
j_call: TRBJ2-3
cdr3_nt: TGTGCCAGCAGCGGGACGCTAAGCACAGATACGCAGTATTTT
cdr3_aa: CASSGTLSTDTQYF

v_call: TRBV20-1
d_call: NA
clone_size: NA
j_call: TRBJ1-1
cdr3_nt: TGCAGTGCTAGCTTGCCACCCGGGGCTTTCTTT
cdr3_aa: CSASLPPGAFF

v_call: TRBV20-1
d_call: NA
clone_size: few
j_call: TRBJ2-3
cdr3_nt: TGCAGTGCTAGTCGATGGGATACGCAGTATTTT
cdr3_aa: CSASRWDTQYF

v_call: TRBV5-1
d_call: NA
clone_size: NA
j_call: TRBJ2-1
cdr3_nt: TGCGCCAGCAGCTTGGCCGGGCAGGGCTCCTACAATGAGCAGTTCTTC
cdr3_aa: CASSLAGQGSYNEQFF

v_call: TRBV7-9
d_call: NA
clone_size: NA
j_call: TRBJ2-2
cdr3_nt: TGTGCCAGCAGCTTAGTGGCCGGGATCACCACCGGGGAGCTGTTTTTT
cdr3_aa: CASSLVAGITTGELFF

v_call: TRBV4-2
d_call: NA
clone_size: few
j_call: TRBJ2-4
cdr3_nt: TGTGCCAGCAGCCAAGAGGACGACGCGTTAGCCAAAAACATTCAGTACTTC
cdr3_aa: CASSQEDDALAKNIQYF

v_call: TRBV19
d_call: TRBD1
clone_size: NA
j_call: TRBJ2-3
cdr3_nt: TGTGCCAGTATGGGACAGGGGGTAGATACGCAGTATTTT
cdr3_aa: CASMGQGVDTQYF

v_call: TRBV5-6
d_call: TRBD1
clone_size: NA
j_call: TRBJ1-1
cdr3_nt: TGTGCCAGCAGGTTAGAGACAGGGGGAAACACTGAAGCTTTCTTT
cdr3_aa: CASRLETGGNTEAFF